The rows below give T cell receptor beta chains drawn from one sample of a study of Ad26.COV2.S vaccination and SARS-CoV-2 variants. Repertoires were generated with immunoSEQ multiplex PCR, while TCRdb's copy carries only in-frame clones and drops some. The table lists 45,000 or so clones, 83% of them singletons. The input for sequencing was peripheral blood, taken after recovery from COVID-19. The source of these receptors is a human donor who had recovered from COVID-19. Both conserved end residues are part of each CDR3. The D gene is left open where the match is weak. Clone sizes are given selectively: once, few, many, or a class where the clone is expanded.

V	size	D	J	CDR3	DNA
TRBV2	NA	NA	TRBJ2-7	CASRLLREASEQYF	TGTGCCAGCAGACTCCTCCGGGAAGCGTCCGAGCAGTACTTC
TRBV5-1	NA	NA	TRBJ2-7	CASSLLTGHEQYF	TGCGCCAGCAGCTTGCTCACAGGCCACGAGCAGTACTTC
TRBV2	NA	NA	TRBJ1-1	CASMATEAFF	TGTGCCAGCATGGCCACTGAAGCTTTCTTT
TRBV24-1	NA	NA	TRBJ1-2	CATSDMRGAYGYTF	TGTGCCACCAGTGATATGAGGGGAGCCTATGGCTACACCTTC
TRBV30	NA	NA	TRBJ1-1	CAWAPAGERKAFF	TGTGCCTGGGCGCCGGCGGGCGAAAGGAAGGCTTTCTTT
TRBV5-1	NA	TRBD2	TRBJ2-7	CASAPGTSVENEQYF	TGCGCCAGCGCGCCCGGGACTAGCGTAGAGAACGAGCAGTACTTC
TRBV7-6	NA	TRBD2	TRBJ2-5	CASSRRTSGSGAVQETQYF	TGTGCCAGCAGCCGAAGGACTAGCGGGAGTGGAGCCGTCCAAGAGACCCAGTACTTC
TRBV4-1	NA	TRBD2	TRBJ2-7	CASSVSVAGSYPSYEQYF	TGCGCCAGCAGCGTCTCGGTAGCGGGATCCTATCCCTCCTACGAGCAGTACTTC
TRBV2	NA	NA	TRBJ1-5	CASSERRSNQPQHF	TGTGCCAGCAGTGAAAGACGGAGCAATCAGCCCCAGCATTTT
TRBV18	NA	NA	TRBJ2-5	CASSLDTQETQYF	TGTGCCAGCTCACTAGACACTCAAGAGACCCAGTACTTC
TRBV5-1	NA	NA	TRBJ1-6	CASRWRGGSYDNSPLHF	TGCGCCAGCAGGTGGCGTGGGGGCAGTTATGATAATTCACCCCTCCACTTT
TRBV19	NA	TRBD2	TRBJ2-1	CASSPPVAGETHNEQFF	TGTGCCAGTAGTCCTCCGGTAGCGGGGGAGACACACAATGAGCAGTTCTTC
TRBV5-1	NA	TRBD2	TRBJ2-7	CASSPRAVAGAYEQYF	TGCGCCAGCAGCCCACGCGCAGTGGCGGGAGCCTACGAGCAGTACTTC
TRBV3-1/TRBV3-2	NA	NA	TRBJ1-5	CASSLQFNQPQHF	TGTGCCAGCAGCCTCCAATTCAATCAGCCCCAGCATTTT
TRBV5-1	NA	TRBD1	TRBJ2-3	CASSDRDRGSPDTQYF	TGCGCCAGCAGCGACCGGGACAGGGGGTCCCCAGATACGCAGTATTTT
TRBV27	NA	NA	TRBJ2-1	CASSSSGLTSYNEQFF	TGTGCCAGCAGTTCTTCAGGGTTAACCTCCTACAATGAGCAGTTCTTC
TRBV2	NA	TRBD1	TRBJ1-1	CASSHRQGFDTEAFF	TGTGCCAGCAGTCACCGACAGGGGTTTGACACTGAAGCTTTCTTT
TRBV28	once	NA	TRBJ1-3	CASSSTRNTIYF	TGTGCCAGCAGTTCGACAAGAAACACCATATATTTT
TRBV5-1	few	NA	TRBJ1-1	CASSLVAAGTEAFF	TGCGCCAGCAGCTTGGTGGCTGCGGGCACTGAAGCTTTCTTT
TRBV19	NA	NA	TRBJ2-4	CASSIPGENIQYF	TGTGCCAGTAGTATCCCGGGGGAAAACATTCAGTACTTC
TRBV5-8	NA	TRBD1	TRBJ1-1	CASSLVPGQSNTEAFF	TGTGCCAGCAGCTTAGTTCCGGGACAGTCGAACACTGAAGCTTTCTTT
TRBV25-1	NA	TRBD1	TRBJ1-2	CASSGGQGGFSYGYTF	TGTGCCAGCAGTGGGGGGCAGGGGGGTTTTTCCTATGGCTACACCTTC
TRBV6-5	NA	TRBD1	TRBJ1-1	CASYRGPPLNTEAFF	TGTGCCAGCTACAGGGGACCCCCCTTGAACACTGAAGCTTTCTTT
TRBV5-6	once	NA	TRBJ2-2	CASSPDTASPTGELFF	TGTGCCAGCAGCCCAGATACAGCCTCACCCACCGGGGAGCTGTTTTTT
TRBV7-9	many	TRBD1	TRBJ1-1	CASSFTGEGEAFF	TGTGCCAGCAGCTTTACAGGGGAGGGTGAAGCTTTCTTT
TRBV7-2	NA	NA	TRBJ2-1	CASTETMGTHEQFF	TGTGCCAGCACCGAAACGATGGGGACCCATGAGCAGTTCTTC
TRBV18	NA	NA	TRBJ1-1	CASSPPVVPQGTEAFF	TGTGCCAGCTCACCACCGGTGGTGCCCCAAGGCACTGAAGCTTTCTTT
TRBV25-1	NA	NA	TRBJ1-1	CASSDGAVIAAFF	TGTGCCAGCAGTGATGGCGCAGTTATAGCAGCTTTCTTT
TRBV19	NA	TRBD1	TRBJ1-1	CASSITGGSGAFF	TGTGCCAGTAGTATAACAGGGGGCAGTGGAGCTTTCTTT
TRBV5-1	NA	NA	TRBJ1-4	CASSLVSGFAGEKLFF	TGCGCCAGCAGCTTGGTTTCCGGATTTGCAGGGGAAAAACTGTTTTTT
TRBV4-1	few	NA	TRBJ2-3	CASSQDHLGGQKDTQYF	TGCGCCAGCAGCCAAGATCACTTGGGGGGGCAGAAAGATACGCAGTATTTT
TRBV5-1	NA	NA	TRBJ1-6	CASSSSPRGAGSPLHF	TGCGCCAGCAGCTCCTCCCCGAGGGGCGCCGGGTCACCCCTCCACTTT
TRBV5-8	NA	NA	TRBJ1-5	CASSLVFTDSNQPQHF	TGTGCCAGCAGCTTGGTTTTCACGGATAGCAATCAGCCCCAGCATTTT
TRBV3-1/TRBV3-2	NA	TRBD2	TRBJ2-1	CASSPSGRNNEQFF	TGTGCCAGCAGCCCGAGCGGGAGAAACAATGAGCAGTTCTTC
TRBV20-1	NA	NA	TRBJ2-3	CSASSDTQYF	TGCAGTGCTAGCAGCGATACGCAGTATTTT
TRBV27	NA	NA	TRBJ1-1	CASSLEEAGQEAFF	TGTGCCAGCAGTTTGGAAGAAGCGGGACAAGAAGCTTTCTTT
TRBV14	NA	TRBD1	TRBJ2-3	CASSHWTGGAGTTDTQYF	TGTGCCAGCAGCCACTGGACAGGGGGCGCCGGTACCACAGATACGCAGTATTTT
TRBV5-1	NA	NA	TRBJ2-2	CASSLAGAHTGELFF	TGCGCCAGCAGCTTGGCGGGGGCCCACACCGGGGAGCTGTTTTTT
TRBV7-2	NA	NA	TRBJ2-7	CASTSRLTYEQYF	TGTGCCAGCACCTCTCGTCTGACATACGAGCAGTACTTC
TRBV5-6	NA	NA	TRBJ1-1	CASSLSTPEAFF	TGTGCCAGCAGCTTGAGCACACCTGAAGCTTTCTTT
TRBV18	NA	NA	TRBJ1-6	CASPLRVTGRRGNSPLHF	TGTGCCAGCCCCCTTAGGGTAACAGGGCGGCGGGGCAATTCACCCCTCCACTTT
TRBV19	NA	NA	TRBJ2-2	CATKVGLDTGELFF	TGTGCCACAAAGGTCGGATTGGACACCGGGGAGCTGTTTTTT
TRBV12-3/TRBV12-4	NA	NA	TRBJ2-1	CASSLASNEQFF	TGTGCCAGCAGTCTAGCTTCCAATGAGCAGTTCTTC
TRBV18	NA	NA	TRBJ1-6	CATSSGTHSPLHF	TGTGCCACCAGCTCAGGGACCCATTCACCCCTCCACTTT
TRBV30	NA	NA	TRBJ2-4	CAWSVGGFGKNIQYF	TGTGCCTGGAGTGTAGGGGGATTCGGCAAAAACATTCAGTACTTC
TRBV7-2	NA	TRBD1	TRBJ2-7	CASSLGGTGYEQYF	TGTGCCAGCAGCTTAGGGGGGACAGGGTACGAGCAGTACTTC
TRBV19	few	TRBD1	TRBJ1-2	CASSTRGSDGYTF	TGTGCCAGTAGTACCAGGGGGTCGGATGGCTACACCTTC
TRBV6-5	NA	NA	TRBJ2-7	CASSRGPLEQYF	TGTGCCAGCAGTCGAGGGCCGTTGGAGCAGTACTTC
TRBV6-1	NA	NA	TRBJ1-5	CASSERQGSYQPQHF	TGTGCCAGCAGTGAGCGTCAGGGAAGTTACCAGCCCCAGCATTTT
TRBV6-1	NA	TRBD1	TRBJ1-2	CASSERDRGGYTF	TGTGCCAGCAGTGAAAGGGACAGGGGTGGCTACACCTTC
TRBV12-3/TRBV12-4	NA	NA	TRBJ1-6	CATAGLGDSPLHF	TGTGCCACCGCGGGGCTCGGGGATTCACCCCTCCACTTT
TRBV19	NA	TRBD1	TRBJ1-1	CASSSGQGGEAFF	TGTGCCAGTAGTTCAGGACAGGGAGGGGAAGCTTTCTTT
TRBV18	NA	NA	TRBJ1-1	CASSPPVDSEAFF	TGTGCCAGCTCACCACCAGTCGATTCTGAAGCTTTCTTT
TRBV11-2	NA	NA	TRBJ1-4	CASSLFHGNEKLFF	TGTGCCAGCAGCTTATTCCATGGGAATGAAAAACTGTTTTTT
TRBV7-6	NA	NA	TRBJ2-5	CASSSQETQYF	TGTGCCAGCAGCTCTCAAGAGACCCAGTACTTC